The source of this TCR beta chain is a study of chemoradiotherapy in HPV16-positive cancers. Profiled with immunoSEQ multiplex PCR; TCRdb holds only in-frame clones, not every one. The sample has more than 9,000 clones; around 87% are singletons. This CDR3 is built from 15 residues. Trimming cost V 5 bases and J 0 bases, with 11 bases left between them. Germline lookup yields CDR1 SGHRS and CDR2 YFSETQ. The chain uses TRBV5-1 and TRBJ1-4, with D uncertain. The specimen was taken from a patient who underwent chemoradiotherapy. The sequence came from a human donor with HPV-associated anogenital cancer. The CDR3 sequence is CASRSQVSTNEKLFF. In DNA form, the CDR3 reads TGCGCCAGCAGAAGTCAGGTGTCAACTAATGAAAAACTGTTTTTT.